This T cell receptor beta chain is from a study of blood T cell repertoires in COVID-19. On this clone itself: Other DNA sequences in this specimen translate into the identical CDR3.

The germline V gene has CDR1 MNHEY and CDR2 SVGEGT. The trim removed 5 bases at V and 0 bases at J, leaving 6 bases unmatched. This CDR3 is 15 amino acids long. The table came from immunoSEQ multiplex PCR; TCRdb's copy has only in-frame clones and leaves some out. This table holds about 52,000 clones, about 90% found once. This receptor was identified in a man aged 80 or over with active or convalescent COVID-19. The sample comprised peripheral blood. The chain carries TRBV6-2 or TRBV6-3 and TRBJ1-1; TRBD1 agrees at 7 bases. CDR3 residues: CASSPHGTVNTEAFF. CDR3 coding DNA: TGTGCCAGCAGTCCCCATGGGACAGTGAACACTGAAGCTTTCTTT.